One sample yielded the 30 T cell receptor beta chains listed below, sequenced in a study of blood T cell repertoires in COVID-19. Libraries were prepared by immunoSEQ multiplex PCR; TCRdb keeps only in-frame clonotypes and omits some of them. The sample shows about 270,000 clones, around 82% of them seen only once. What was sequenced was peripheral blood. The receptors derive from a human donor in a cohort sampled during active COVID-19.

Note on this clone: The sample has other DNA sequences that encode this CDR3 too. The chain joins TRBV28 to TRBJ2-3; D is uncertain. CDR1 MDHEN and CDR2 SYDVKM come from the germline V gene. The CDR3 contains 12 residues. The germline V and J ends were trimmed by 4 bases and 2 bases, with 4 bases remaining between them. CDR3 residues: CASSSNTDTQYF. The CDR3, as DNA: TGTGCCAGCAGTTCCAACACAGATACGCAGTATTTT.

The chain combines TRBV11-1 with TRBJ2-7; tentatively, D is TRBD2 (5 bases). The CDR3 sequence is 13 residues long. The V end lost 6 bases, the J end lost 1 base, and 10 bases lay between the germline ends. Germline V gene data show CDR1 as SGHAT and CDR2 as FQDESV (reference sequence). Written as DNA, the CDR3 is TGTGCCAGCAGGACTACCGGGTCCTACGAGCAGTACTTC. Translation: CASRTTGSYEQYF.

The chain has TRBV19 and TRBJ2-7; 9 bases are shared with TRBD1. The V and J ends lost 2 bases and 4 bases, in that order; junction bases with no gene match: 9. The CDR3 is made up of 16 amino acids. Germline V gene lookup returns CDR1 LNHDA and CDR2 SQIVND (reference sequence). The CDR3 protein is CASSITGGAESYEQYF. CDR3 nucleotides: TGTGCCAGTAGTATAACAGGGGGCGCGGAGTCTTACGAGCAGTACTTC.

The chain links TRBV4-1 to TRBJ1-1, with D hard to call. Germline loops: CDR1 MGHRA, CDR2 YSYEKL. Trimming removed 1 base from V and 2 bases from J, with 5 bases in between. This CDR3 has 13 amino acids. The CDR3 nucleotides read TGCGCCAGCAGCCAAGGAGAAAACACTGAAGCTTTCTTT. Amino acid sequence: CASSQGENTEAFF.

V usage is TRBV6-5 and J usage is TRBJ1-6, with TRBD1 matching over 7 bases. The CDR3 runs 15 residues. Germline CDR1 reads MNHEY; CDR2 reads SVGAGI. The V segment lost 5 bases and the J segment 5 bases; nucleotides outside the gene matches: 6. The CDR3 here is CASSRQGLNNSPLHF. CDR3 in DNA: TGTGCCAGCAGTAGACAGGGCTTAAATAATTCACCCCTCCACTTT.

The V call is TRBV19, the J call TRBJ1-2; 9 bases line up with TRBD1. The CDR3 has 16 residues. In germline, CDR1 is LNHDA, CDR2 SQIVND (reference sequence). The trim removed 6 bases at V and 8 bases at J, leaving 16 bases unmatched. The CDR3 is CASRPGQGTPSGGYTF. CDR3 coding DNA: TGTGCCAGTAGGCCGGGACAGGGTACCCCCTCGGGGGGCTACACCTTC.

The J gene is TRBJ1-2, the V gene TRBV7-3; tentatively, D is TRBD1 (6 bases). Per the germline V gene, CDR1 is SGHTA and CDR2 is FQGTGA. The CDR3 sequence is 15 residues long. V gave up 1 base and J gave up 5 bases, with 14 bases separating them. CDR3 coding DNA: TGTGCCAGCAGCTTAAGGGCTGGACAGCCTTATGGCTACACCTTC. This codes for CASSLRAGQPYGYTF. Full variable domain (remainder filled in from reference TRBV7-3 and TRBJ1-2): GAGVSQTPSNKVTEKGKYVELRCDPISGHTALYWYRQSLGQGPEFLIYFQGTGAADDSGLPNDRFFAVRPEGSVSTLKIQRTERGDSAVYLCASSLRAGQPYGYTFGSGTRLTVV.

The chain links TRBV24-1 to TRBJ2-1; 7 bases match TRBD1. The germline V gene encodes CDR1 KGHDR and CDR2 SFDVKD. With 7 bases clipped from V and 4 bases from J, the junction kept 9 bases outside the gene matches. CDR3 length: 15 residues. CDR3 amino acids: CATSGTGVGYNEQFF. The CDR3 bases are TGTGCCACCAGCGGAACAGGGGTAGGGTACAATGAGCAGTTCTTC.

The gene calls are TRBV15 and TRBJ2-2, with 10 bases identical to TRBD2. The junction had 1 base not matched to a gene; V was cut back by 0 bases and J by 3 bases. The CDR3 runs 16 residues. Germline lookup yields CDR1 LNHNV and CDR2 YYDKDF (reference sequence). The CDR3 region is CATSRDLAGDTGELFF. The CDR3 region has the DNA TGTGCCACCAGCAGAGACCTAGCGGGGGACACCGGGGAGCTGTTTTTT. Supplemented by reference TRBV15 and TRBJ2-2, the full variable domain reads DAMVIQNPRYQVTQFGKPVTLSCSQTLNHNVMYWYQQKSSQAPKLLFHYYDKDFNNEADTPDNFQSRRPNTSFCFLDIRSPGLGDTAMYLCATSRDLAGDTGELFFGEGSRLTVL.

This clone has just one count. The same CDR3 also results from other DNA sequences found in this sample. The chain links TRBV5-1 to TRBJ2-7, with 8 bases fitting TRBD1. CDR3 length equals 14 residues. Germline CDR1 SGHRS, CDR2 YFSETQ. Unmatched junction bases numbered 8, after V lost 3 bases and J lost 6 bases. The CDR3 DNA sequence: TGCGCCAGCAGCTCAGGACAGGGCTTGGGCGAGCAGTACTTC. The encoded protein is CASSSGQGLGEQYF.

CDR3 sequence: CASSLGGTTADTQYF. For the CDR3, the DNA is TGTGCCAGCAGTTTAGGGGGGACGACAGCAGATACGCAGTATTTT. The V call is TRBV28, the J call TRBJ2-3; possible D gene TRBD2, 6 bases. Trimming left V 2 bases short and J 4 bases short, with 13 bases between. The CDR3 runs to 15 residues. Germline CDR1 and CDR2: MDHEN and SYDVKM.

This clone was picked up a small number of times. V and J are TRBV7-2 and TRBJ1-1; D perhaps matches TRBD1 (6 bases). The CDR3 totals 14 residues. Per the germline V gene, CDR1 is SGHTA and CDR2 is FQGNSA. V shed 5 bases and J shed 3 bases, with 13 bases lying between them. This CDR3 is CASSPGQSDTEAFF. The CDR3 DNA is TGTGCCAGCAGCCCTGGACAGTCTGACACTGAAGCTTTCTTT.

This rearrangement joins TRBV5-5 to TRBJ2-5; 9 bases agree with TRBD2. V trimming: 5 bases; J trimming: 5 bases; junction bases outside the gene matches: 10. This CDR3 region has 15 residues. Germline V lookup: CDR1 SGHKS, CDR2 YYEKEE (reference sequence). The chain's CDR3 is CASRGFSGSGETQYF. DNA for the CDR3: TGTGCCAGCAGGGGGTTTAGCGGGAGCGGGGAGACCCAGTACTTC. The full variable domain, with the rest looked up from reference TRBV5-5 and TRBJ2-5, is DAGVTQSPTHLIKTRGQQVTLRCSPISGHKSVSWYQQVLGQGPQFIFQYYEKEERGRGNFPDRFSARQFPNYSSELNVNALLLGDSALYLCASRGFSGSGETQYFGPGTRLLVL.

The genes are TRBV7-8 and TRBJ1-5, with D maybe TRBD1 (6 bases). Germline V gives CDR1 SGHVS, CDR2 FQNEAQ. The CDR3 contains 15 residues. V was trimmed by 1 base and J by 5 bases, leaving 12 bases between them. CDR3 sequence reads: CASSLGSGVDQPQHF. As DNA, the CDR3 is TGTGCCAGCAGCTTAGGTTCAGGGGTCGATCAGCCCCAGCATTTT. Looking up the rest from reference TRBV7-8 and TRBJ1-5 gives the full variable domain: GAGVSQSPRYKVAKRGQDVALRCDPISGHVSLFWYQQALGQGPEFLTYFQNEAQLDKSGLPSDRFFAERPEGSVSTLKIQRTQQEDSAVYLCASSLGSGVDQPQHFGDGTRLSIL.

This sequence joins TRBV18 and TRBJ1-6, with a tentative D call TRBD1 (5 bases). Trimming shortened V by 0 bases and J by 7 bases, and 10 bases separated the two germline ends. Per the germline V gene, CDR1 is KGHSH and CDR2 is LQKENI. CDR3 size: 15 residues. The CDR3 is CASSPPAGWNSPLHF. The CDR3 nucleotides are TGTGCCAGCTCACCACCGGCAGGGTGGAATTCACCCCTCCACTTT.

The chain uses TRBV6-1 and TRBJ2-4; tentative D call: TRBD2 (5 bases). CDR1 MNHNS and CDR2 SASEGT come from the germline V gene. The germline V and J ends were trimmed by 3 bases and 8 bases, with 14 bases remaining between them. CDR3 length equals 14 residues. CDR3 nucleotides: TGTGCCAGCAGTGACCAGAGTCCGGGATACATTCAGTACTTC. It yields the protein CASSDQSPGYIQYF.

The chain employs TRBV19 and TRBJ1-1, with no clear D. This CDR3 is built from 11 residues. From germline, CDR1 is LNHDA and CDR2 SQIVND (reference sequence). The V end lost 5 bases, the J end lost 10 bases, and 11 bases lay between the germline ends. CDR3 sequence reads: CASSPASGAFF. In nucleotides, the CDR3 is TGTGCCAGTAGTCCGGCCTCAGGAGCTTTCTTT.

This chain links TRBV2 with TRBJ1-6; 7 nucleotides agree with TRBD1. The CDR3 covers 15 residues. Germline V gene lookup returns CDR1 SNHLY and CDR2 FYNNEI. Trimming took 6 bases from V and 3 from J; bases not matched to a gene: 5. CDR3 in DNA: TGTGCCAGCAGGAGGGACAGAAACTATAATTCACCCCTCCACTTT. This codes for CASRRDRNYNSPLHF.

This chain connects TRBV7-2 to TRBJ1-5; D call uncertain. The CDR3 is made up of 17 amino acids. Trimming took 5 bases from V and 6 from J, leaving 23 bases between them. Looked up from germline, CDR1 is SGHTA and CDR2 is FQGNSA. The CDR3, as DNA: TGTGCCAGCAGCACTCACAGCCCTTTGGGTGGTAGTCAGCCCCAGCATTTT. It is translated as CASSTHSPLGGSQPQHF.

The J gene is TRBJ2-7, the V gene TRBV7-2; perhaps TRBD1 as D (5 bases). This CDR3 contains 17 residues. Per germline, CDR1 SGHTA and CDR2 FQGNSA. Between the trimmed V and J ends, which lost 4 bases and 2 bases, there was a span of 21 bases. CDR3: CASSSRLGRERTYEQYF. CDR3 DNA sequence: TGTGCCAGCAGCTCCCGGTTGGGGCGCGAACGAACCTACGAGCAGTACTTC.

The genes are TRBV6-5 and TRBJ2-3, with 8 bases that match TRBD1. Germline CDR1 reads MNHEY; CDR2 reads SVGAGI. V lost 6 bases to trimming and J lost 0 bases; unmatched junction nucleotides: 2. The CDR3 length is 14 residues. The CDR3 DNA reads TGTGCCAGCAGCAGGACAGGGAGCACAGATACGCAGTATTTT. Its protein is CASSRTGSTDTQYF.

The chain's CDR3 is CASSLPGWIAPYNEQFF. The CDR3 DNA reads TGTGCCAGCAGCTTACCGGGGTGGATAGCTCCCTACAATGAGCAGTTCTTC. The gene calls are TRBV7-2 and TRBJ2-1; the D gene is possibly TRBD2 (5 bases). The CDR3 has 17 amino acids. V lost 2 bases and J 2 bases, leaving 16 bases between the germline ends. Germline-derived CDR1 and CDR2 are SGHTA and FQGNSA.

The CDR3 loop reads CASSPTPRHGYEQYF. In DNA, the CDR3 is TGTGCCAGCTCACCCACGCCCAGGCACGGCTACGAGCAGTACTTC. The rearrangement links TRBV18 to TRBJ2-7; D ambiguous. Germline V CDR1 and CDR2: KGHSH, LQKENI. There are 15 residues in the CDR3. V dropped 3 bases and J dropped 3 bases, with 15 bases sitting between them.

Written as DNA, the CDR3 is TGTGCCAGCAGCCGCGGGGAGGCCACAGATACGCAGTATTTT. It encodes CASSRGEATDTQYF. The chain joins TRBV9 to TRBJ2-3; D might be TRBD2 (6 bases). This CDR3 spans 14 amino acids. V was trimmed by 4 bases and J by 2 bases, leaving 11 bases between them. Germline CDR1 and CDR2: SGDLS and YYNGEE.

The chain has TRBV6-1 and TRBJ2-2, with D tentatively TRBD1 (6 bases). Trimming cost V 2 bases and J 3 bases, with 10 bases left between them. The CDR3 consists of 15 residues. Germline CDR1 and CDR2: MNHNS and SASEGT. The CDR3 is CASSEISGDTGELFF. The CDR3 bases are TGTGCCAGCAGTGAAATATCAGGGGACACCGGGGAGCTGTTTTTT.

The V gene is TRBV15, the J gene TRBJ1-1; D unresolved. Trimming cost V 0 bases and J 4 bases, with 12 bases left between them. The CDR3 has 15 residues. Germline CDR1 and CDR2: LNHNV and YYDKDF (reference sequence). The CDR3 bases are TGTGCCACCAGCAGAGATCGGGAGGAGGGCACTGAAGCTTTCTTT. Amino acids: CATSRDREEGTEAFF.

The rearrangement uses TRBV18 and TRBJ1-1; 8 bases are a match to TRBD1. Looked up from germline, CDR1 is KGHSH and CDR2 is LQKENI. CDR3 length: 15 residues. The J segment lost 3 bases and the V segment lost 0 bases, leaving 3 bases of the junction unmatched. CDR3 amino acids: CASSPPTGAYTEAFF. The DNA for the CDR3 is TGTGCCAGCTCACCACCGACAGGGGCGTACACTGAAGCTTTCTTT.

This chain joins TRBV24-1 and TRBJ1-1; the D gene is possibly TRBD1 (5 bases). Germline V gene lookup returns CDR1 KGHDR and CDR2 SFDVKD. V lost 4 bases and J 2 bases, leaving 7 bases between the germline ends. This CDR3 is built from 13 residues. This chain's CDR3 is CATSEGHNTEAFF. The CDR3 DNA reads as TGTGCCACCAGTGAAGGACATAACACTGAAGCTTTCTTT.

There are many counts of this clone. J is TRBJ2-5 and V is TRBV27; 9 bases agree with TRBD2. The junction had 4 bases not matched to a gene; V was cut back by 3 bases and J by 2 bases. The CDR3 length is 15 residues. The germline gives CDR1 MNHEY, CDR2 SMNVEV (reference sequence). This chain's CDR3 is CASSLSGGTQETQYF. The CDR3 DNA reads TGTGCCAGCAGTTTGAGCGGGGGGACTCAAGAGACCCAGTACTTC.

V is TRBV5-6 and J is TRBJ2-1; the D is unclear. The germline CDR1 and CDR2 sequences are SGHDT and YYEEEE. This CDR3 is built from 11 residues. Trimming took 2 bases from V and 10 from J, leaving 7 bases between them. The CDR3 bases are TGTGCCAGCAGCTTTAGAGGAGAGCAGTTCTTC. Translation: CASSFRGEQFF.